This TCR beta chain appears in the sequencing data of a study of CD8+CD57+ T cells in acquired aplastic anemia. Across the study: Across the sorted CD4+ and CD8+ cells, DNA amounts averaged about 3.1 ug. Findings and caveats of the study: Any difference that existed in CD8+ Simpson's diversity between patients and controls was not significant. Overlapping CD8+ CDR3 repertoires of patients and controls contained twenty-nine shared sequences.

This CDR3 region has 15 residues. V was pared by 3 bases and J by 0 bases, with 11 bases between. Germline values: CDR1 MGHRA, CDR2 YSYEKL. The template for TCR beta VDJ and CDR3 sequence profiling was genomic DNA. Via MiXCR, TCRdb re-called the reads, giving one row per CDR3 protein. The data contain 160,000 or so distinct CDR3 sequences, less than 60% of them singletons. Patients chosen for sequencing had CD8+CD57+ cells that had expanded, as shown by flow cytometry. Acquired aplastic anemia of severe grade affected all patients. On this clonotype: Antigen: not known.

This chain connects TRBV4-1 to TRBJ1-2; D is unclear. The sequence was obtained from a human donor with aplastic anemia. The sample taken for sequencing was sorted CD4+, CD8+, or CD8+CD57+ T cells (not recorded which) from PBMCs. DNA of the CDR3: TGCGCCAGCAGCCACCCCGTACCGTCTAACTATGGCTACACCTTC. Translating gives CASSHPVPSNYGYTF.